The present TCR beta chain was sequenced within a study of blood T cell repertoires in COVID-19. Study as a whole: Samples representing acute and convalescent COVID-19 were sourced from the United States, Italy and Spain. T cells, B-cell-depleted T cells, or PBMCs supplied cDNA or gDNA.

In the authors' methods: The assay estimated nucleated cells by amplifying reference gene primers. Some clones are missing from TCRdb's copy, which holds only in-frame ones; the method was immunoSEQ multiplex PCR. That table gives V, J and clone size, and the DNA gave D and trimming. The top ten hold roughly 1% of the sample, which has fewer than 600,000 clones, roughly 89% seen once. The CDR3 is 13 amino acids. The V gene's germline CDR1 is SGHDT and CDR2 YYEEEE. V was shortened by 4 bases and J by 8 bases, with 13 bases between the two germline ends. The sequence was collected from a man aged 18 to 30 with COVID-19, enrolled during active disease. The chain links TRBV5-6 to TRBJ2-1; D not certain. Specimen: peripheral blood. CDR3 loop: CASSQDPSDEQFF. The CDR3 region has the DNA TGTGCCAGCAGCCAAGATCCCAGCGATGAGCAGTTCTTC.